This T cell receptor beta chain came from a study of blood T cell repertoires in COVID-19. In the study overall: The origin of the acute and convalescent COVID-19 samples was the United States, Italy and Spain. T cells, B-cell-depleted T cells, or PBMCs supplied cDNA or gDNA.

Method: immunoSEQ multiplex PCR; TCRdb's copy keeps in-frame clones and lacks some. The data show 290,000 or so clones, with roughly 90% seen just once and around 2.1% held by the top ten. The sample was peripheral blood. This receptor was taken from a man between 18 and 35 years old with active or convalescent COVID-19.

CDR3 coding DNA: TGTGCCAGCAGTTTATTGGCCAGCTCCTACGAGCAGTACTTC. As protein: CASSLLASSYEQYF. The chain carries TRBV27 and TRBJ2-7; D not certain. The germline CDR1 and CDR2 sequences are MNHEY and SMNVEV (reference sequence). Trimming took 1 base from V and 0 from J, leaving 7 bases between them. The CDR3 is 14 residues long.